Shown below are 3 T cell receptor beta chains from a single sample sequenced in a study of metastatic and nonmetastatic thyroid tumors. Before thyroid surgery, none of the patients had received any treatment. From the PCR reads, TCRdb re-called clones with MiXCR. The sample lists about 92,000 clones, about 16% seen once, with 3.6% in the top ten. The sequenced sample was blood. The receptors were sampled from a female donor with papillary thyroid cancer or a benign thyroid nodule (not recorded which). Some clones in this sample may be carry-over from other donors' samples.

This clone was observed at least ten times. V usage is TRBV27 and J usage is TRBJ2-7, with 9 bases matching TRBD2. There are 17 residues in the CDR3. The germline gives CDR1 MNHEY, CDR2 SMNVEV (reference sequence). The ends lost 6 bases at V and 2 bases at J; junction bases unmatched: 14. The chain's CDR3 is CASSKGLAGLGTYEQYF. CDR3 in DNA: TGTGCCAGCAGCAAGGGACTAGCCGGACTGGGGACCTACGAGCAGTACTTC.

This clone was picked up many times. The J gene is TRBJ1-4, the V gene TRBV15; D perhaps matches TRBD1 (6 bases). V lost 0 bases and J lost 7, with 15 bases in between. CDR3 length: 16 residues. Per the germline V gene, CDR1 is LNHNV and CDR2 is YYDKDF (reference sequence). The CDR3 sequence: CATSRDWQGLGEKLFF. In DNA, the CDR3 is TGTGCCACCAGCAGAGATTGGCAGGGGCTTGGTGAAAAACTGTTTTTT.

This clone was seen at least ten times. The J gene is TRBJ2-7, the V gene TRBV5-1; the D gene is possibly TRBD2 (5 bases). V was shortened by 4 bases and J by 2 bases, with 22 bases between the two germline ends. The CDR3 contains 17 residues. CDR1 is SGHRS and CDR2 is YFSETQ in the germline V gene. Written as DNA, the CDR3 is TGCGCCAGCAGCATTCAGCGGATCGTGTATGGTCCCTACGAGCAGTACTTC. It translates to CASSIQRIVYGPYEQYF. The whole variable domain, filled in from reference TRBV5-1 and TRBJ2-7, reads KAGVTQTPRYLIKTRGQQVTLSCSPISGHRSVSWYQQTPGQGLQFLFEYFSETQRNKGNFPGRFSGRQFSNSRSEMNVSTLELGDSALYLCASSIQRIVYGPYEQYFGPGTRLTVT.